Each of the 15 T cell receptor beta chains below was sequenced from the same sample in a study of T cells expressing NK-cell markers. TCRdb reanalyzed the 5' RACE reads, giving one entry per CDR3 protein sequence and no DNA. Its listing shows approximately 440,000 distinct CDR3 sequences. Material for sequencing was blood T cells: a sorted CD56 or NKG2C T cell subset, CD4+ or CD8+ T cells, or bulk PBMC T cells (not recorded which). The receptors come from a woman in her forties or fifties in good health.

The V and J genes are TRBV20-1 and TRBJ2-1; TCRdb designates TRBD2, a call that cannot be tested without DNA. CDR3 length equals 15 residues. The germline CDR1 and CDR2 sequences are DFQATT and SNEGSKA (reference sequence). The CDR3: CSASRGTGRVNEQFF.

The CDR3 protein is CASSVAFYNEQFF. The chain is built from TRBV9 and TRBJ2-1. CDR1 and CDR2 (germline): SGDLS, YYNGEE. This CDR3 comprises 13 residues.

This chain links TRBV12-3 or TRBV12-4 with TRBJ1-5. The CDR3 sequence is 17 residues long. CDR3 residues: CASSSSDGGGSNQPQHF.

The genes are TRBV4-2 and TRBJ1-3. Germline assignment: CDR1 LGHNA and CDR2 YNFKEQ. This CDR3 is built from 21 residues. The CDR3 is CASSQESVAGQSGTSGNTIYF.

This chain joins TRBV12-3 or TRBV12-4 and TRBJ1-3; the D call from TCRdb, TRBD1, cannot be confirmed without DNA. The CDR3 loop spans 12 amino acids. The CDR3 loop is CASSVRVNTIYF.

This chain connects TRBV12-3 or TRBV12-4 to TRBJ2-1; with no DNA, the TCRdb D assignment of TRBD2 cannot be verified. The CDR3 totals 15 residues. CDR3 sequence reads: CASSFMAGLGNEQFF.

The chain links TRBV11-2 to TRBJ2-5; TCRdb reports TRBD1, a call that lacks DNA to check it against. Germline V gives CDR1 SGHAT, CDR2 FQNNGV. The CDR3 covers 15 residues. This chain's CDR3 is CASSRVQGRGETQYF.

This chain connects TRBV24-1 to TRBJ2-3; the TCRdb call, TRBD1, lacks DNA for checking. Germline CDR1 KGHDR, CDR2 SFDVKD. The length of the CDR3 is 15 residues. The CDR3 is CATSDAGISTDTQYF.

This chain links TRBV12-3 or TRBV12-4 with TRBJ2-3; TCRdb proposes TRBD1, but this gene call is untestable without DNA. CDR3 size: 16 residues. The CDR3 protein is CASSSPGQGGSDTQYF.

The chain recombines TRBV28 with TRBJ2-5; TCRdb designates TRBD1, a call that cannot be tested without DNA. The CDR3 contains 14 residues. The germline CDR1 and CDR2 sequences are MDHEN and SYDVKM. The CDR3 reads CASSLIIGGETQYF.

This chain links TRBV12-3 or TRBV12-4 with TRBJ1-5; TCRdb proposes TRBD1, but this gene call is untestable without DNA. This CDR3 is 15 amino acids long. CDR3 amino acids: CASSSQGFGNQPQHF.

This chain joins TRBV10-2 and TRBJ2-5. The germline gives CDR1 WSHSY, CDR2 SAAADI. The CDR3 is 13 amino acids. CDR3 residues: CASSESTEETQYF.

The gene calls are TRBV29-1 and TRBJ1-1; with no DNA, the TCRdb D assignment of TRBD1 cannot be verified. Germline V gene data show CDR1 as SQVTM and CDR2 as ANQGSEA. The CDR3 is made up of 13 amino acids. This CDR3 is CSVLGGENTEAFF.

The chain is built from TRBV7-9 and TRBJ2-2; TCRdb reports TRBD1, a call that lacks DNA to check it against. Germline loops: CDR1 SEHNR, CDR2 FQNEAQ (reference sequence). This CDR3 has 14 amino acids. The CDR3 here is CASSGQGDTGELFF. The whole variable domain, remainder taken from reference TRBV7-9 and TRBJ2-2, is DTGVSQNPRHKITKRGQNVTFRCDPISEHNRLYWYRQTLGQGPEFLTYFQNEAQLEKSRLLSDRFSAERPKGSFSTLEIQRTEQGDSAMYLCASSGQGDTGELFFGEGSRLTVL.

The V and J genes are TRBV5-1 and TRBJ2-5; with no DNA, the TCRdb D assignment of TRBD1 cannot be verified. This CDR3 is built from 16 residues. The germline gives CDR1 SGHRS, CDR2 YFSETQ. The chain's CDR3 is CASSETGVIGGATQYF.